Described below is a single T cell receptor beta chain sequence and its context. As yet, its antigen is unknown. This record comes from a study of regulatory T cells in long-lasting Graves disease. Notes on the study in general: Persistent disease samples used TRBV28, TRBJ1-2 and TRBJ2-5 preferentially.

Time point described: newly diagnosed GD, antithyroid drugs for less than 3 months. Extracted PBMC RNA gave rise to the TCR library. TCR beta libraries were built with iRepertoire HTBI primers and Arm-PCR of CDR3 regions. From the multiplex PCR reads, TCRdb called clonotypes with MiXCR, one entry per CDR3 protein. This sample carries around 450,000 distinct CDR3 sequences, 15% of them seen once, and the ten largest clones take about 8%. CDR3 length: 15 amino acids. V was trimmed by 0 bases and J by 4 bases, leaving 10 bases between them. The germline V gene encodes CDR1 SGHDT and CDR2 YYEEEE. This same sample was also part of a study on T cells in Graves' hyperthyroidism and ophthalmopathy. That investigation notes: Orbital computed tomography, thyroid ultrasound, serum thyroxine and TRAb, and clinical symptoms together informed the diagnoses.

This TCR came from a woman aged 40 to 55 with Graves disease. The chain employs TRBV5-6 and TRBJ2-2; D uncertain. The sequenced sample was peripheral blood mononuclear cells (PBMCs), obtained at new diagnosis, from a patient treated with antithyroid drugs. CDR3 nucleotide sequence: TGTGCCAGCAGCTTGGAGTACAGACCCACCGGGGAGCTGTTTTTT. This translates into CASSLEYRPTGELFF.